The 21 T cell receptor beta chains below all came from one sample that was sequenced in a study of human T cells and chemical hapten exposure. One entry per CDR3 protein, called by TCRdb with MiXCR from the RACE reads. The sample includes tens of thousands of distinct CDR3 sequences, about a tenth of them seen just once. As to time point: pre-sensitization, week 0. Sample treatment: therapeutic diphenylcyclopropenone sensitization with weekly scalp DPC. Total RNA came from unfractionated whole blood. The starting material was whole blood, obtained in connection with sensitization to the hapten diphenylcyclopropenone (DPC). The origin of the receptors is a man in his fifties with alopecia areata. Some clones in this sample may be carry-over from other donors' samples.

Notes on this clonotype: This may be a read error: a much more frequent sequence differs by one nucleotide. Since no conserved phenylalanine or tryptophan closes the CDR3, a read error is the likely cause. The chain joins TRBV29-1 to TRBJ2-2, with D possibly TRBD2 on 6 matching bases. From germline, CDR1 is SQVTM and CDR2 ANQGSEA. Trimming removed 7 bases from V and 5 bases from J, with 14 bases in between. The CDR3 consists of 13 residues. CDR3 residues: CSAGEGRTGELFL. The CDR3 DNA follows: TGCAGCGCGGGAGAGGGGAGGACCGGGGAGCTGTTTTTA.

This clonotype has more than one count but fewer than ten. J is TRBJ2-5 and V is TRBV3-1; 7 bases line up with TRBD1. Germline V gene sequence: CDR1 LGHDT, CDR2 YNNKEL (reference sequence). The CDR3 length is 16 residues. J gave up 1 base and V 1 base, and 6 bases lay outside the gene matches. The CDR3 loop reads CASSQAWDRSQETQYF. In nucleotides, the CDR3 is TGTGCCAGCAGCCAAGCGTGGGACAGATCCCAAGAGACCCAGTACTTC.

This clonotype was recorded at least ten times. The CDR3 DNA follows: TGTGCCAGCAGCAAACTATTAAGGAGTTGTGAAAAACTGTTTTTT. Protein sequence: CASSKLLRSCEKLFF. The chain recombines TRBV21-1 with TRBJ1-4. TRBV21-1 is marked as a pseudogene. The CDR3 runs to 15 residues.

There are many counts of this clonotype. This chain links TRBV7-3 with TRBJ2-3, with D possibly TRBD1 on 5 matching bases. The CDR3 has 13 residues. Germline CDR1 is SGHTA and CDR2 is FQGTGA. The germline V and J ends were trimmed by 0 bases and 4 bases, with 5 bases remaining between them. This CDR3 reads CASSLTGPDTQYF. CDR3 DNA sequence: TGTGCCAGCAGCTTAACGGGGCCAGATACGCAGTATTTT. Filled out from reference TRBV7-3 and TRBJ2-3, the complete variable domain reads GAGVSQTPSNKVTEKGKYVELRCDPISGHTALYWYRQSLGQGPEFLIYFQGTGAADDSGLPNDRFFAVRPEGSVSTLKIQRTERGDSAVYLCASSLTGPDTQYFGPGTRLTVL.

The chain has TRBV6-6 and TRBJ1-4; no reliable D call. Germline V CDR1 and CDR2: MNHNY, SVGAGI (reference sequence). CDR3 size: 15 residues. V lost 0 bases and J lost 8, with 13 bases in between. The CDR3 sequence is CASSYSPERDEKLFF. The CDR3 DNA reads TGTGCCAGCAGTTACTCGCCGGAGAGAGACGAAAAACTGTTTTTT.

This clonotype was recorded many times. The chain links TRBV29-1 to TRBJ2-1; 9 positions match TRBD2. V gave up 5 bases and J gave up 8 bases; unmatched junction bases: 7. The germline CDR1 and CDR2 sequences are SQVTM and ANQGSEA. The CDR3 sequence is 13 residues long. The CDR3 region has the DNA TGCAGCGTTAGGTCTAGCGGGATTGATGAGCAGTTCTTC. It encodes CSVRSSGIDEQFF.

Ten or more counts support this clonotype. The V call is TRBV20-1, the J call TRBJ1-1, with 9 bases identical to TRBD1. This CDR3 is 14 amino acids long. Trimming removed 3 bases from V and 8 bases from J; junction bases left unmatched: 10. Germline CDR1 is DFQATT and CDR2 is SNEGSKA (reference sequence). The CDR3 loop reads CSASFTGGEVEAFF. Written as DNA, the CDR3 is TGCAGTGCTAGTTTCACAGGGGGCGAGGTGGAAGCTTTCTTT.

This clonotype was seen many times. The chain has TRBV3-1 and TRBJ2-1; 7 bases agree with TRBD2. The germline CDR1 and CDR2 sequences are LGHDT and YNNKEL (reference sequence). The CDR3 length is 13 residues. V lost 1 base, J lost 10 bases, and 4 bases stayed unmatched. CDR3 protein: CASSQVAGEEQFF. CDR3 sequence (DNA): TGTGCCAGCAGCCAAGTAGCGGGTGAAGAGCAGTTCTTC.

This clonotype was seen many times. The gene calls are TRBV11-2 and TRBJ2-3, with no clear D. The CDR3 consists of 13 residues. Deletions cut 0 bases from V and 6 bases from J, with 7 bases between. Germline loops: CDR1 SGHAT, CDR2 FQNNGV. The CDR3 coding sequence is TGTGCCAGCAGCTTAGATTTGGGCGATACGCAGTATTTT. Its translation is CASSLDLGDTQYF.

This clonotype has at least ten counts. The chain couples TRBV4-2 to TRBJ1-5, with TRBD1 as a possible D gene (6 bases). The CDR3 is 16 amino acids. The germline V and J ends were trimmed by 0 bases and 4 bases, with 13 bases remaining between them. Germline assignment: CDR1 LGHNA and CDR2 YNFKEQ. The chain's CDR3 is CASSQDLGGNNQPQHF. The CDR3 DNA reads TGTGCCAGCAGCCAAGACTTAGGGGGTAATAATCAGCCCCAGCATTTT.

This clonotype was counted many times. The CDR3 DNA follows: TGCGCCAGCAGCCCCGGTTTGTTGGGGTCTGGGGCCAACGTCCTGACTTTC. Its translation: CASSPGLLGSGANVLTF. V gene TRBV5-1 combines with J gene TRBJ2-6, with D unclear. The CDR3 sequence is 17 residues long. CDR1 and CDR2 (germline): SGHRS, YFSETQ. Trimming shortened V by 4 bases and J by 1 base, and 15 bases separated the two germline ends.

A few counts support this clonotype. The rearrangement links TRBV29-1 to TRBJ2-1; D is possibly TRBD2 (6 bases). V lost 8 bases and J lost 4, with 12 bases in between. CDR1 and CDR2 from the germline V gene are SQVTM and ANQGSEA. The CDR3 has 12 amino acids. Here the CDR3 DNA reads TGCAGCTTAGGGGCGGGGTACAATGAGCAGTTCTTC. Translating gives CSLGAGYNEQFF.

This clonotype showed up many times. The genes are TRBV5-1 and TRBJ2-7; possible D gene TRBD2, 5 bases. This CDR3 contains 15 residues. Germline lookup yields CDR1 SGHRS and CDR2 YFSETQ. Trimming pared 0 bases from V and 4 bases from J, leaving 14 bases between. This CDR3 is CASSLAVGRSYEQYF. In DNA form, the CDR3 reads TGCGCCAGCAGCTTGGCCGTGGGGAGATCATACGAGCAGTACTTC.

Turning to this clonotype: One end of the junction varies from germline; a read error may be responsible. This chain uses TRBV4-1 with TRBJ2-7; 7 nucleotides match TRBD1. The CDR3 sequence is 15 residues long. From germline, CDR1 is MGHRA and CDR2 YSYEKL. The DNA for the CDR3 is TGCGCCGGCAGCCAAGGGGACAGTCCCTCCTACGAGCAGTACTTC. As protein: CAGSQGDSPSYEQYF.

This clonotype was observed a handful of times. The rearrangement uses TRBV7-2 and TRBJ2-3; D may match TRBD1 or TRBD2 (5 bases each). Trimming removed 6 bases at V and 0 bases at J, with 10 bases between. The length of the CDR3 is 14 residues. Germline values: CDR1 SGHTA, CDR2 FQGNSA. The CDR3 nucleotides are TGTGCCAGCAGTGGGACGGTGAGCACAGATACGCAGTATTTT. Its protein is CASSGTVSTDTQYF.

This clonotype came up a few times. The chain is built from TRBV2 and TRBJ2-1; 16 positions agree with TRBD2. This CDR3 region has 16 residues. J was trimmed by 2 bases and V by 10 bases; bases with no gene match: 5. Germline assignment: CDR1 SNHLY and CDR2 FYNNEI. The CDR3 here is CATQGLAGGTYNEQFF. The CDR3 nucleotides are TGTGCCACCCAGGGACTAGCGGGAGGGACCTACAATGAGCAGTTCTTC.

This clonotype was seen at least ten times. V is TRBV6-5 and J is TRBJ2-7; 8 nucleotides agree with TRBD2. This CDR3 has 17 amino acids. V trimming: 0 bases; J trimming: 7 bases; junction bases outside the gene matches: 14. Germline values: CDR1 MNHEY, CDR2 SVGAGI. In DNA form, the CDR3 reads TGTGCCAGCAGTTACTCGACGGGAATGACTAGCGTGGGAGAGCAGTACTTC. This encodes CASSYSTGMTSVGEQYF.

This clonotype showed up just a few times. The chain links TRBV7-2 to TRBJ2-1; 10 bases map to TRBD1. Germline V CDR1 and CDR2: SGHTA, FQGNSA. The V gene end was trimmed by 2 bases and the J gene end by 5 bases; junction bases not matched to a gene: 15. The length of the CDR3 is 19 residues. The CDR3: CASSLLPGQGISTDNEQFF. The CDR3, as DNA: TGTGCCAGCAGCTTACTCCCGGGACAGGGGATATCAACGGACAATGAGCAGTTCTTC.

J is TRBJ2-3 and V is TRBV29-1; 8 nucleotides match TRBD2. This CDR3 contains 15 residues. With 6 bases clipped from V and 2 bases from J, the junction kept 10 bases outside the gene matches. Germline-derived CDR1 and CDR2 are SQVTM and ANQGSEA. CDR3: CSVSDSSGSTDTQYF. The DNA for the CDR3 is TGCAGCGTCTCTGATTCTAGCGGGTCCACAGATACGCAGTATTTT.

This chain uses TRBV15 with TRBJ1-4; D call uncertain. The CDR3 totals 18 residues. Germline lookup yields CDR1 LNHNV and CDR2 YYDKDF (reference sequence). Trimming removed 1 base from V and 0 bases from J, with 15 bases in between. This CDR3 reads CATSRGLNSRSTNEKLFF. Written as DNA, the CDR3 is TGTGCCACCAGCAGAGGCTTGAACAGCCGATCAACTAATGAAAAACTGTTTTTT.

The rearrangement uses TRBV11-2 and TRBJ1-4; D gene ambiguous. The CDR3 spans 16 residues. Germline loops: CDR1 SGHAT, CDR2 FQNNGV. Trimming left V 5 bases short and J 3 bases short, with 16 bases between. DNA of the CDR3: TGTGCCAGCAGCCCAGAGGTGGGGTTTGCTAATGAAAAACTGTTTTTT. Protein sequence: CASSPEVGFANEKLFF.